Sequencing of this T cell receptor beta chain was carried out in a study of CD4 T cells in relation to SARS-CoV-2 and coronaviruses. Study background: PBMCs were cultured with antigen for over nine days before TCR beta sequencing.

A remark on this clone: Its target is unknown.

Before the COVID-19 pandemic, during about 2011-2019, CD4+ T cells were taken from unexposed donors. After ten to eleven days of culture, CD4+ T cells were isolated. Testing used SARS-CoV-2 S/N and four cold-coronavirus spikes on unexposed-donor CD4+ T cells, cells permitting. The table came from immunoSEQ multiplex PCR; TCRdb's copy has only in-frame clones and leaves some out. This sample carries some 19,000 clones, around 80% of them seen once, and the ten largest clones take 20% to 25%. Germline CDR1 and CDR2: SQVTM and ANQGSEA. The junction had 1 base not matched to a gene; V was cut back by 6 bases and J by 3 bases. The CDR3 runs 12 residues. Broader study findings: Each donor contributed either pre-pandemic or post-infection samples, not both. Monoreactive clones expanded significantly more to SARS-CoV-2 than crossreactive clones did.

Sequenced input: CD4+ T cells from PBMCs, cultured in vitro. This chain uses TRBV29-1 with TRBJ1-3; TRBD1 matches at 8 bases. This TCR came from a human donor in good health. The chain's CDR3 is CSVTGVGNTIYF. CDR3 coding DNA: TGCAGCGTGACAGGGGTTGGAAACACCATATATTTT.